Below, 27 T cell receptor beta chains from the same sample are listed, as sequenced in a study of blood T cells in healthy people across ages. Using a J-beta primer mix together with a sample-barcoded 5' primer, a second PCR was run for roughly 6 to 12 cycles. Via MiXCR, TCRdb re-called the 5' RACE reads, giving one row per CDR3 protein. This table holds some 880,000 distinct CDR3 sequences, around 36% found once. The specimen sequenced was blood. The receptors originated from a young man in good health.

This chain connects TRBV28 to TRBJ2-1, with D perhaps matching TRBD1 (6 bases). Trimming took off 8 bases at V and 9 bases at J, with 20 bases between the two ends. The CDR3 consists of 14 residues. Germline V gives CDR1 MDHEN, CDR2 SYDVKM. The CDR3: CASEGHQERGEQFF. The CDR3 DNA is TGTGCCAGCGAGGGACACCAGGAAAGGGGTGAGCAGTTCTTC. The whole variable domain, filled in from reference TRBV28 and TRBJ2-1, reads DVKVTQSSRYLVKRTGEKVFLECVQDMDHENMFWYRQDPGLGLRLIYFSYDVKMKEKGDIPEGYSVSREKKERFSLILESASTNQTSMYLCASEGHQERGEQFFGPGTRLTVL.

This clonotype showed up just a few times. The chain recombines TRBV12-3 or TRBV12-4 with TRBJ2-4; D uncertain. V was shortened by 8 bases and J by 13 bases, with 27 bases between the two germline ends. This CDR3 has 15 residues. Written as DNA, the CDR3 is TGTGCCAGCGGCCCCCGGACGGACGTAAGCAATGAGCAGTACTTC. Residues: CASGPRTDVSNEQYF.

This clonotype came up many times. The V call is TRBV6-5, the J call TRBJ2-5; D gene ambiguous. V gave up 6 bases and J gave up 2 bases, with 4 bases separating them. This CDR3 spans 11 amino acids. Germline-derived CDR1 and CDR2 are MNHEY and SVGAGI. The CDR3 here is CASRLQETQYF. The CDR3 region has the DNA TGTGCCAGCAGGCTTCAAGAGACCCAGTACTTC.

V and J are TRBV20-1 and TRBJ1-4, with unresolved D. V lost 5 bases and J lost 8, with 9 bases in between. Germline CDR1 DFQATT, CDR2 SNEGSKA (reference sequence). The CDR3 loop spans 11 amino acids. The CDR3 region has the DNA TGCAGTGCTCAGATTGGGGAAAAACTGTTTTTT. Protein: CSAQIGEKLFF.

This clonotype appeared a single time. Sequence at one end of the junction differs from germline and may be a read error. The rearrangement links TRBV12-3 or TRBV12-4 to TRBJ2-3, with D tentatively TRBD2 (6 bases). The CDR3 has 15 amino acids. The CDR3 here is CASNQWAGSTDAQYF. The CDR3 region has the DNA TGTGCCAGCAACCAATGGGCGGGGAGCACAGATGCGCAGTATTTT.

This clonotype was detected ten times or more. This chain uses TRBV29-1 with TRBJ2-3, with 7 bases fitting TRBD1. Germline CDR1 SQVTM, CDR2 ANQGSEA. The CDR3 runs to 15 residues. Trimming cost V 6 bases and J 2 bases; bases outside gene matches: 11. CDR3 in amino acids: CSVSRQGVTTDTQYF. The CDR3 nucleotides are TGCAGCGTCAGCCGACAGGGAGTGACCACAGATACGCAGTATTTT.

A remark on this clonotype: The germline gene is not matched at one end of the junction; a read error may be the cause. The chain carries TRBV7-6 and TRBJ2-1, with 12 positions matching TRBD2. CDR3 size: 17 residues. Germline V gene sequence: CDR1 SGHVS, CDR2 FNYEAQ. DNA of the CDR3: TGTGCCAGCAGCCCCCGACTAGCGGGGGCCCTGAACAATGGGCAGTTCTTC. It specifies CASSPRLAGALNNGQFF.

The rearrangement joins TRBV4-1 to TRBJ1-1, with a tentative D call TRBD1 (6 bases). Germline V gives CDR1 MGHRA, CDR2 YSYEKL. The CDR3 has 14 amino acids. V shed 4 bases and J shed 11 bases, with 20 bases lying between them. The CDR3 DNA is TGCGCCAGCAGCCTCCGGACCGGAGGGGGAGCGGCTTTCTTT. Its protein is CASSLRTGGGAAFF.

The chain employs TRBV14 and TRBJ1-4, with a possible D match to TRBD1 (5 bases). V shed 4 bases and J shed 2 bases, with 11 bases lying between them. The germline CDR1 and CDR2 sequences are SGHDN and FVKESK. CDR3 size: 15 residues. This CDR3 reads CASSPGTRTNEKLFF. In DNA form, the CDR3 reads TGTGCCAGCAGCCCTGGGACGCGGACTAATGAAAAACTGTTTTTT. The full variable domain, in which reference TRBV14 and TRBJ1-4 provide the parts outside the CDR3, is EAGVTQFPSHSVIEKGQTVTLRCDPISGHDNLYWYRRVMGKEIKFLLHFVKESKQDESGMPNNRFLAERTGGTYSTLKVQPAELEDSGVYFCASSPGTRTNEKLFFGSGTQLSVL.

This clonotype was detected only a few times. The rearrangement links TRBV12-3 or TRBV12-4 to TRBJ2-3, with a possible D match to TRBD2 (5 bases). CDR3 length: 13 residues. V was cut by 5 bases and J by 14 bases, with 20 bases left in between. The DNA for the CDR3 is TGTGCCAGCAGTGCCCAACAGACGGGAATTCCGTATTTT. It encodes CASSAQQTGIPYF.

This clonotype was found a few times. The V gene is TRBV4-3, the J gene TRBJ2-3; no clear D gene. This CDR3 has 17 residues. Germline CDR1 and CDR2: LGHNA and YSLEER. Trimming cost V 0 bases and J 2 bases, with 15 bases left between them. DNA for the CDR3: TGCGCCAGCAGCCAAGAGACGTCGAAGCCCTACACAGATACGCAGTATTTT. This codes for CASSQETSKPYTDTQYF.

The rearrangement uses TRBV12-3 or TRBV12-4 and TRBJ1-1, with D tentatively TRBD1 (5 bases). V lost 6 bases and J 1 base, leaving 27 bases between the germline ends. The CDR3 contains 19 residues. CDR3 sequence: CASREKGGQGVSKNTEAFF. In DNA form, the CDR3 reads TGTGCCAGCAGGGAAAAAGGAGGGCAGGGTGTCAGTAAGAACACTGAAGCTTTCTTT.

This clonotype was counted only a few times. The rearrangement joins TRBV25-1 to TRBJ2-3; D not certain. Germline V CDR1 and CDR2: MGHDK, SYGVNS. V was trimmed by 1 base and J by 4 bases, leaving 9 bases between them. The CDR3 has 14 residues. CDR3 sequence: CASSEFSGPDTQYF. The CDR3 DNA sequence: TGTGCCAGCAGTGAATTTAGTGGTCCAGATACGCAGTATTTT.

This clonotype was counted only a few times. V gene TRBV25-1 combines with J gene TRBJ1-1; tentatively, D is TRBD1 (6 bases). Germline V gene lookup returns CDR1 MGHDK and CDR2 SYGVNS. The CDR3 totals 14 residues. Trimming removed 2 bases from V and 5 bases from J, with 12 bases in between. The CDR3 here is CASSEPRDRTEAFF. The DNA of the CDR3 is TGTGCCAGCAGTGAACCCCGTGACAGGACTGAAGCTTTCTTT. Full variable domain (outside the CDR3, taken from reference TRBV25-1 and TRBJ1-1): EADIYQTPRYLVIGTGKKITLECSQTMGHDKMYWYQQDPGMELHLIHYSYGVNSTEKGDLSSESTVSRIRTEHFPLTLESARPSHTSQYLCASSEPRDRTEAFFGQGTRLTVV.

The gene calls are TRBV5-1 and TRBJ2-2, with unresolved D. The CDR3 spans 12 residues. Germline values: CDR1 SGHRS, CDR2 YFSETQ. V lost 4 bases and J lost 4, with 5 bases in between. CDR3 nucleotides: TGCGCCAGCAGCCAGACCACCGGGGAGCTGTTTTTT. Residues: CASSQTTGELFF.

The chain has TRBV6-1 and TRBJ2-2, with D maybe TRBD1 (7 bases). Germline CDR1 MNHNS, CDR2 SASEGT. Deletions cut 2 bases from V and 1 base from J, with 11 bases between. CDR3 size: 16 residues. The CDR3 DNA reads TGTGCCAGCAGTGAACAGGGGGGCCTGAACACCGGGGAGCTGTTTTTT. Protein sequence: CASSEQGGLNTGELFF.

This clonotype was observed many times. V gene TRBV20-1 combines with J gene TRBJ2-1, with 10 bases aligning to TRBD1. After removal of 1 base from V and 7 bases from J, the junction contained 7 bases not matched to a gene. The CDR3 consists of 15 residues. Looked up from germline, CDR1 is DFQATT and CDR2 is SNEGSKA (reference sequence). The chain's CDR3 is CSARGQGAVGNEQFF. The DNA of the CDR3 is TGCAGTGCTAGAGGACAGGGGGCAGTTGGGAATGAGCAGTTCTTC.

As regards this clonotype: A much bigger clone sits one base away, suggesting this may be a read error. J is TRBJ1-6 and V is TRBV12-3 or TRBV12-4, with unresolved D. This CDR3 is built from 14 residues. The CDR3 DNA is TGTGCCAGCAAAACGACGGGTCAAAATTCACCCCCCCACTTT. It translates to CASKTTGQNSPPHF.

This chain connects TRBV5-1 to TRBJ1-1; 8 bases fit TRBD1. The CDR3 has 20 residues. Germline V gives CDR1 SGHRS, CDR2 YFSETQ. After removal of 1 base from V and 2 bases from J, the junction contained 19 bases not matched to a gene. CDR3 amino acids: CASSLRGRGRTPIINTEAFF. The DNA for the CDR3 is TGCGCCAGCAGCTTGAGGGGCAGGGGGCGGACCCCTATTATAAACACTGAAGCTTTCTTT.

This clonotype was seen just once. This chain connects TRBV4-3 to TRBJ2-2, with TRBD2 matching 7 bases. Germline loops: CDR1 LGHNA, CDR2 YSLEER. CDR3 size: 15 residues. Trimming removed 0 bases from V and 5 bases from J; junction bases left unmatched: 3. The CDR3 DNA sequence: TGCGCCAGCAGCCAAGAGCTAGCGGAGACCGGGGAGCTGTTTTTT. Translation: CASSQELAETGELFF.

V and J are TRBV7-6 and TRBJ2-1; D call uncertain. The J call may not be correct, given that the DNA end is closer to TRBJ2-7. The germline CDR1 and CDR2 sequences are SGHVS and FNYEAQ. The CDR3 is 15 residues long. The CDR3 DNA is TGTGCCAGCAGCTTTTCCCCGGGCTCCTACAATGAGCAGTACGTC. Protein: CASSFSPGSYNEQYV.

The CDR3 loop reads CASRQILDSGNTIYF. The CDR3 DNA is TGCGCCAGTAGACAGATACTAGACTCTGGAAACACCATATATTTT. J is TRBJ1-3 and V is TRBV5-1, with D possibly TRBD1 on 5 matching bases. CDR1 is SGHRS, CDR2 YFSETQ, per germline. This CDR3 contains 15 residues. Trimming took 8 bases from V and 0 from J, leaving 15 bases between them.

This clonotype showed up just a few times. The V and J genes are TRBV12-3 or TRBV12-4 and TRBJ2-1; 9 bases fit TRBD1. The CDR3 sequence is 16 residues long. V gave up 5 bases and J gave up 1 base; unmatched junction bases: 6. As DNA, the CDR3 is TGTGCCAGCAGTATCTCCGGGACAGGGTCCTACAATGAGCAGTTCTTC. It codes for CASSISGTGSYNEQFF.

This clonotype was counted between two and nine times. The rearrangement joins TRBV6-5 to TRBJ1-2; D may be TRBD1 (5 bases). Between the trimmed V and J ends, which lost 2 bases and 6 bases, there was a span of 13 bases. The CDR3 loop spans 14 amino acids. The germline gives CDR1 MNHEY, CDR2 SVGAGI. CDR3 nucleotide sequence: TGTGCCAGCAGTTACGAGGGGAAATCGGATGGCTACACCTTC. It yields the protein CASSYEGKSDGYTF.

The CDR3 nucleotides are TGTGCTAGTGGTCCGTTGGGACAGGGGGTCAATGAGCAGTTCTTC. Its protein is CASGPLGQGVNEQFF. J is TRBJ2-1 and V is TRBV12-5, with 11 positions matching TRBD1. CDR3 length equals 15 residues. CDR1 is LGHNT and CDR2 is FRNRAP in the germline V gene. The ends lost 5 bases at V and 6 bases at J; junction bases unmatched: 6. The full variable domain, in which reference TRBV12-5 and TRBJ2-1 provide the parts outside the CDR3, is DARVTQTPRHKVTEMGQEVTMRCQPILGHNTVFWYRQTMMQGLELLAYFRNRAPLDDSGMPKDRFSAEMPDATLATLKIQPSEPRDSAVYFCASGPLGQGVNEQFFGPGTRLTVL.

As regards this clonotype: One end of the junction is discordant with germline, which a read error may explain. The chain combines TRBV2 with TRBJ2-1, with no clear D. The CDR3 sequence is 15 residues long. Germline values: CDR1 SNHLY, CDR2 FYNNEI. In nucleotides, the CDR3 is TGTACCAGCAGTGAAATTCGAGACGGCCTGGATGAGCAGTTCTTC. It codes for CTSSEIRDGLDEQFF.

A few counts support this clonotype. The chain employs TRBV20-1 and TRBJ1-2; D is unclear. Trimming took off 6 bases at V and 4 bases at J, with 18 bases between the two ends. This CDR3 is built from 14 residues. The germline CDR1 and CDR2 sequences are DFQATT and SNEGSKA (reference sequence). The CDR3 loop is CSARSSGVLYGYTF. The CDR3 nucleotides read TGCAGTGCCCGGTCTTCGGGTGTCCTCTATGGCTACACCTTC.